The source of this T cell receptor beta chain is a study of blood T cell repertoires in COVID-19 (TCRdb year 2020). Study-wide context: Collaborator samples came from the United States, Italy and Spain and covered acute and convalescent phases of COVID-19. A freely available public database, intended as a resource for researchers studying the immune response to SARS-CoV-2, is where the repertoires were released. Deeply sampled blood TCRbeta repertoires from subjects exposed to, actively infected with, or recovered from COVID-19 were included in the dataset. HLA class I and class II types, where available, came from metadata supplied by the sample provider rather than from assay-based typing. The samples were drawn from two sources: the first 160 participants of the ongoing ImmuneRACE study, and 1,254 subjects contributed by 6 global collaborators. Sample metadata almost always included a de-identified subject ID, COVID-19 status, age in years and sex. The prospective study material was composed of cDNA or gDNA derived from T cells, B-cell-depleted T cells, or PBMCs.

From the cysteine through the phenylalanine, the CDR3 covers 15 amino acids. Left in the record is the CDR3 DNA by itself, 45 bases read in frame from the first base. Reading the germline V gene (reference sequence) gives CDR1 SEHNR and CDR2 FQNEAQ. V is pared back by 3 bases and J by 2 bases, with 13 bases lying between the germline termini. Study-wide conclusions, independent of this receptor: The quantity of clinical and demographic metadata differed by source and by participant and was supplied without curation.

One collaborating source in Seattle enrolled patients during active infection and followed them longitudinally through the course of disease. The collaborating institutions used their own protocols to collect whole blood in K2EDTA tubes. For TCRbeta analysis, collaborators shipped samples as frozen whole blood, isolated PBMCs, or DNA extracted from either of those sample types. This clone was detected ten times or more. Its antigen is not yet known. No much larger clone is present one base from it, and per-base qualities are unavailable. The immunoSEQ Assay, a bias-controlled multiplex PCR, was used to amplify TCRbeta CDR3 regions from genomic DNA. On the authors' methods: The number of nucleated cells in each sample was estimated by amplification of reference gene primers within the assay. To quantify the absolute abundance of each unique TCRbeta CDR3 rearrangement, sequence reads were collapsed and filtered. For each sample, productive Simpson clonality was calculated as the square root of Simpson's diversity index over productive rearrangements. TCRdb limited this immuneACCESS table to in-frame rearrangements with V and J called. A share of clones is missing; checked studies link under half to unresolved V genes, and the rest is unexplained. From that table come the V and J calls and clone size; the DNA was used to work out D and trimming. This sample lists roughly 150,000 clones; about 85% were detected once. The ten top clones hold roughly 8.3% of the sample.

Sequencing used peripheral blood. This TCR derives from a woman aged 60 to 75 with COVID-19, enrolled during active disease. This chain is built from TRBV7-9 and TRBJ1-2; the D segment could be TRBD1, given 5 matching bases. The encoded CDR3 is CASSFGGSTNYGYTF. In nucleotides, the sequence is TGTGCCAGCAGCTTCGGGGGTTCCACCAACTATGGCTACACCTTC.